These 16 T cell receptor beta chains originate from one sample sequenced in a study of post-analysis software for immune sequencing data. Tagging with unique molecular identifiers was a feature of the TCR beta cDNA libraries. TCRdb called the PCR reads again in MiXCR, with one record for every CDR3 protein. Among roughly 650,000 distinct CDR3 sequences listed, approximately 60% were seen once. Which antigens these TCRs recognize remains unknown. Findings and limits, study-wide: Included in a set of roughly five TRBV segments more frequent in patients than controls were TRBV5-6, TRBV5-1 and TRBV20-1.

The sequenced material came from blood. Receptor source: a girl aged 2-10 years with multiple sclerosis.

The J gene is TRBJ2-1, the V gene TRBV24-1; D could derive from TRBD1 or TRBD2 (7 bases each). The germline V gene encodes CDR1 KGHDR and CDR2 SFDVKD. V was shortened by 3 bases and J by 5 bases, with 13 bases between the two germline ends. This CDR3 is 15 amino acids long. CDR3 amino acids: CATSDPQGRDNEQFF. In nucleotides, the CDR3 is TGTGCCACCAGTGATCCACAGGGGAGGGACAATGAGCAGTTCTTC.

This chain connects TRBV6-1 to TRBJ2-3, with 7 bases aligning to TRBD2. CDR3 length: 15 amino acids. The germline CDR1 and CDR2 sequences are MNHNS and SASEGT. V lost 2 bases, J lost 1 base, and 3 bases stayed unmatched. CDR3 sequence: CASSELRGGTDTQYF. CDR3 DNA sequence: TGTGCCAGCAGTGAACTCCGGGGGGGCACAGATACGCAGTATTTT.

This clonotype appeared once. The CDR3 protein is CASSNRRLAGGYEQYF. The CDR3 nucleotides read TGTGCCAGCAGCAATCGGAGACTAGCGGGAGGCTACGAGCAGTACTTC. The chain combines TRBV11-2 with TRBJ2-7; 13 bases map to TRBD2. The CDR3 spans 16 residues. Trimming removed 5 bases from V and 3 bases from J; junction bases left unmatched: 7. Germline V gives CDR1 SGHAT, CDR2 FQNNGV.

V and J are TRBV10-3 and TRBJ2-3; no firm D call. Germline lookup yields CDR1 ENHRY and CDR2 SYGVKD. The CDR3 runs to 18 residues. V shed 2 bases and J shed 0 bases, with 18 bases lying between them. For the CDR3, the DNA is TGTGCCATCAGTGAGCCCGGACCGGCGAGTTCTAGCACAGATACGCAGTATTTT. This codes for CAISEPGPASSSTDTQYF.

The V gene is TRBV10-3, the J gene TRBJ2-4; D unresolved. The end of the DNA aligns better with TRBJ2-5, so the J call may be wrong. The CDR3 length is 14 residues. In germline, CDR1 is ENHRY, CDR2 SYGVKD. In DNA, the CDR3 is TGTGCCATCAGTCTGAGTGCGGACCTGGAGACCCAGTACTTC. This codes for CAISLSADLETQYF.

The sample holds one count of this clonotype. The chain employs TRBV12-3 or TRBV12-4 and TRBJ2-1; TRBD2 matches at 14 bases. CDR3 length: 19 residues. Germline trimming cut 6 bases from V and 3 bases from J; bases unmatched to any gene: 13. The CDR3 DNA is TGTGCCAGCAGGAAGGACGGACTAGCGGGGGGTGGGTTCTACAATGAGCAGTTCTTC. Protein product: CASRKDGLAGGGFYNEQFF.

This clonotype has just one count. The genes are TRBV27 and TRBJ1-1; D might be TRBD1 (5 bases). This CDR3 is 14 amino acids long. In germline, CDR1 is MNHEY, CDR2 SMNVEV (reference sequence). Trimming removed 6 bases from V and 5 bases from J, with 16 bases in between. CDR3 sequence: CASSLKGWGTEAFF. The DNA for the CDR3 is TGTGCCAGCAGCCTAAAGGGTTGGGGGACTGAAGCTTTCTTT.

This chain joins TRBV6-2 or TRBV6-3 and TRBJ2-7, with no clear D. The CDR3 sequence is 15 residues long. Trimming left V 0 bases short and J 3 bases short, with 12 bases between. The germline CDR1 and CDR2 sequences are MNHEY and SVGEGT. Here the CDR3 reads CASSYSQENLYEQYF. The CDR3 DNA follows: TGTGCCAGCAGTTACTCCCAGGAAAACCTCTACGAGCAGTACTTC.

The chain has TRBV5-1 and TRBJ2-3, with D perhaps TRBD2 (5 bases). The germline CDR1 and CDR2 sequences are SGHRS and YFSETQ. The CDR3 runs to 16 residues. V shed 0 bases and J shed 3 bases, with 14 bases lying between them. Here the CDR3 reads CASSLVPPPGTDTQYF. DNA of the CDR3: TGCGCCAGCAGCTTGGTCCCCCCCCCGGGGACAGATACGCAGTATTTT.

The rearrangement uses TRBV29-1 and TRBJ1-4; possibly TRBD1 for D (6 bases). Germline V gives CDR1 SQVTM, CDR2 ANQGSEA. The CDR3 totals 12 residues. Trimming stripped 3 bases from V and 7 bases from J, with 9 bases between. CDR3: CSVDRGSEKLFF. The DNA for the CDR3 is TGCAGCGTTGACAGGGGTAGTGAAAAACTGTTTTTT.

This rearrangement joins TRBV4-1 to TRBJ1-2, with no clear D. CDR3 length: 16 residues. Trimming cost V 4 bases and J 0 bases, with 15 bases left between them. Germline values: CDR1 MGHRA, CDR2 YSYEKL. The DNA of the CDR3 is TGCGCCAGCAGCCGCACCCCGGACGGGACTAACTATGGCTACACCTTC. This codes for CASSRTPDGTNYGYTF.

This clonotype has only a few counts. This sequence joins TRBV6-6 and TRBJ2-1; D gene unclear. V was shortened by 1 base and J by 4 bases, with 2 bases between the two germline ends. Per the germline V gene, CDR1 is MNHNY and CDR2 is SVGAGI (reference sequence). The CDR3 is 12 residues long. This CDR3 reads CASSYLYNEQFF. The CDR3 bases are TGTGCCAGCAGTTACTTGTACAATGAGCAGTTCTTC.

There are a few counts of this clonotype. V usage is TRBV10-3 and J usage is TRBJ1-2; 8 bases line up with TRBD1. The V segment lost 6 bases and the J segment 2 bases; nucleotides outside the gene matches: 8. The CDR3 runs 15 residues. Per germline, CDR1 ENHRY and CDR2 SYGVKD. CDR3 region: CAISQRTGLNYGYTF. In nucleotides, the CDR3 is TGTGCCATCAGCCAGAGGACAGGGCTAAACTATGGCTACACCTTC.

V gene TRBV9 combines with J gene TRBJ2-1, with a tentative D call TRBD1 (5 bases). This CDR3 comprises 14 residues. The V gene's germline CDR1 is SGDLS and CDR2 YYNGEE. V dropped 0 bases and J dropped 7 bases, with 11 bases sitting between them. CDR3 in DNA: TGTGCCAGCAGCGTAGGACGCCCAGGGAATGAGCAGTTCTTC. Protein sequence: CASSVGRPGNEQFF.

This chain joins TRBV7-9 and TRBJ2-1; 9 bases are a match to TRBD1. The CDR3 length is 15 residues. Germline V CDR1 and CDR2: SEHNR, FQNEAQ (reference sequence). Losses at the gene ends were 2 bases for V and 6 bases for J; bases not matched to a gene: 5. The CDR3, as DNA: TGTGCCAGCAGCTTATTCTGGGACAGGGCCAATGAGCAGTTCTTC. Translating it yields CASSLFWDRANEQFF.

CDR3 residues: CASSRRTEFSYNEQFF. The CDR3 DNA follows: TGCGCCAGCAGCCGACGGACGGAATTCTCCTACAATGAGCAGTTCTTC. The chain employs TRBV4-1 and TRBJ2-1; D not certain. This CDR3 is built from 16 residues. The V gene lost 4 bases and the J gene lost 0 bases, with 13 bases spanning the gap. Germline CDR1 and CDR2: MGHRA and YSYEKL.